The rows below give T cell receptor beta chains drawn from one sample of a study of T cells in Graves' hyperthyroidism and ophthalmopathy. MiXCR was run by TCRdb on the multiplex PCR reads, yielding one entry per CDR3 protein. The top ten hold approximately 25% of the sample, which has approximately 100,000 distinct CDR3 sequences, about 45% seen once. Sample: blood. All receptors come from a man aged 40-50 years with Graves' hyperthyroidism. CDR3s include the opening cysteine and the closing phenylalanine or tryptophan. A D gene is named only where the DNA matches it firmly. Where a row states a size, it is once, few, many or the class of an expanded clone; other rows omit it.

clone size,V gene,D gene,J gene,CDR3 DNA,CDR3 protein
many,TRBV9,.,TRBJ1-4,TGTGCCAGCAGCGCAGCAATGGGAGGGGAACTGTTTTTT,CASSAAMGGELFF
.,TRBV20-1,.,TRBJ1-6,TGCAGCGCTAGAGAGCGGGCGAAACAGTATAATTCACCCCTCCACTTT,CSARERAKQYNSPLHF
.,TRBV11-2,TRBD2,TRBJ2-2,TGTGCCAGCAGCCAAGTCCGTGTGCGGGAGCTGCTTTTT,CASSQVRVRELLF
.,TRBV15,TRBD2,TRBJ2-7,TGTGCCACCAGCAGTGGGACTAGCGGGTTTTACGAGCAGTACTTC,CATSSGTSGFYEQYF
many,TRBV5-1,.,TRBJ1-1,TGCGCCAGCAAGGAAGACTCCGGGACACTGAACACTGAAGCTTTCTTT,CASKEDSGTLNTEAFF
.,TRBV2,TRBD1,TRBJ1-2,TGTGCCAGCAGTCCCGGGACAGGGAATGGCTACACCTTC,CASSPGTGNGYTF
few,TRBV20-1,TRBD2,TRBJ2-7,TGCAGTGCTAGGGGGGTTAGCGGGCACTCCTACGAGCAGTACTTC,CSARGVSGHSYEQYF
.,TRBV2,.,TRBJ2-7,TGTGCCAGCGTAGCAGCGACAGGTTCCTACGAGCAGTACTTC,CASVAATGSYEQYF
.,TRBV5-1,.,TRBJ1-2,TGCGCCAGCAGCTTGCGCCGGGTGGATGGCTACACCTTC,CASSLRRVDGYTF
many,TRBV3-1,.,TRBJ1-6,TGTGCCAGCAGCCTCGGGACGCCGAATTCACCCCTCCACTTT,CASSLGTPNSPLHF
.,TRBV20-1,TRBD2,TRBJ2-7,TGCAGTGCTGCCGGGACTAGCGGGAGGACCTACGAGCAGTACTTC,CSAAGTSGRTYEQYF
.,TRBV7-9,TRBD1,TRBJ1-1,TGCGCCAGCAGCTTAGGGACAGAGAACACTGAAGCTTTCTTT,CASSLGTENTEAFF
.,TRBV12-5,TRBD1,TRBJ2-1,TGTGCTAGTGGTTTGGAACTGACAGGGCCCCACAATGAGCAGTTCTTC,CASGLELTGPHNEQFF
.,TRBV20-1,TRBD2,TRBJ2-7,TGCAGTGCTAGGGGGGTTAGCGGGGGGATCTACGAGCAGTACTTC,CSARGVSGGIYEQYF
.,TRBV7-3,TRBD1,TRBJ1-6,TGTGCCTGGAGTGTACGAGGACAGGGGACCTCACCCCTCCGCTTT,CAWSVRGQGTSPLRF
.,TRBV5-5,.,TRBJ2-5,TGTGCCAGCAGCCGGGGTGGGGGCCAAGAGACCCGGTACTTC,CASSRGGGQETRYF
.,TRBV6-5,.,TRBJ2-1,TGTGCCAGCAGTTACTGGGGGGCCTGGGGAAATGAGCAGTTCTTC,CASSYWGAWGNEQFF
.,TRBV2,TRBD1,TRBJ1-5,TGTGCCAGCAGTCCCTTCGACAGGGATCAGCCCCAGCATTTT,CASSPFDRDQPQHF
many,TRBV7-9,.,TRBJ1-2,TGTGCCAGCAGCCGGGACTTCGTAGACTATGGCTACACCTTC,CASSRDFVDYGYTF
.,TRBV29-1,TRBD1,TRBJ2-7,TGCAGCGTGCTCCTTCGGACAGGGGGCTACGAGCAGTACTTC,CSVLLRTGGYEQYF
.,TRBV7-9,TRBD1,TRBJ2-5,TGTGCCAGTCTCCGGACAGGGAGAGAGACCCAGTACTTC,CASLRTGRETQYF
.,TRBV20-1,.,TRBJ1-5,TGCAGTGCCCCATTAAATCAGCCCCAGCATTTT,CSAPLNQPQHF
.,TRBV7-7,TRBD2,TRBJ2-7,TGTGCTAGCAGCAACGGACTAGCGGGAACAACCGGGGAGCAGTACTTC,CASSNGLAGTTGEQYF
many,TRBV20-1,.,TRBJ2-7,TGCAGTGCTAGACTAGACAAGGGGAGTGGGTACGAGCAGTACTTC,CSARLDKGSGYEQYF
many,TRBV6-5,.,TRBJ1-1,TGTGCCAGCAGTTACGGCCCGGGGAGGGCGGTCACTGAAGCTTTCTTT,CASSYGPGRAVTEAFF
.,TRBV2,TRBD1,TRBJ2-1,TGTGCCAGCGTTGAAATCTGGGACAGCTCCTACAATGAGCAGTTCTTC,CASVEIWDSSYNEQFF
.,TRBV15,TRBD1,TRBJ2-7,TGTGCCGCCCCGGGACAGGGGGCAATCTACGAGCAGTACTTC,CAAPGQGAIYEQYF
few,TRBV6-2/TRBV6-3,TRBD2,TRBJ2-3,TGTGCCAGCAGTTCTCCCTGGACTAGCCTCACAGATACGCAGTATTTT,CASSSPWTSLTDTQYF
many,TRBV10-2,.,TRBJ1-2,TGCGCCAGCCGCTCTAGTCTTCCTAACTATGGCTACACCTTC,CASRSSLPNYGYTF
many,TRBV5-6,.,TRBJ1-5,TGTGCCAGCCCCCCAGGGAGTCAGCCCCAGCATTTT,CASPPGSQPQHF
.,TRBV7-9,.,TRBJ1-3,TGTGCCAACAGCTTTCTTGTCGGGAGTACTTCTGGAAACACCATATGTTTT,CANSFLVGSTSGNTICF
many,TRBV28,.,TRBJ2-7,TGTGCCAGCAGCCCGGGGACCCCAAGCCTCCGGGAGCAGTACTTC,CASSPGTPSLREQYF
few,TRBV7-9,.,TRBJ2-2,TGTGCCAGCAGCCTTGAGACAGCGAACACCGGGGAGCTGTTTTTT,CASSLETANTGELFF
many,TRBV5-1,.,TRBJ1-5,TGCGCCAGCAGCTTGGAGGGATTTAGCAATCAGCCCCAGCATTTT,CASSLEGFSNQPQHF
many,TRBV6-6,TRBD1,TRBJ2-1,TGTGCCAGCAGCTTCAGACAGGGTTACTACAATGAGCAGTTCTTC,CASSFRQGYYNEQFF
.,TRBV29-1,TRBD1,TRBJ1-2,TGCAGCGTTGACGGGACAGCCAGCTATGGCTACACCTTC,CSVDGTASYGYTF
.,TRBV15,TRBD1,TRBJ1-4,TGTGCCACCAGCAGCCCCCGGGACAGCAATGAAAAACTGTTTTTT,CATSSPRDSNEKLFF
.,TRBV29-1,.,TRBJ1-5,TGCAGCGTTGAGGGATGTCAGCCCCAGCATTTT,CSVEGCQPQHF
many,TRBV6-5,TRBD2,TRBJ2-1,TGTGCCAGCAGTCCGGGACTAGCGGTTTACAATGAGCAGTTCTTC,CASSPGLAVYNEQFF
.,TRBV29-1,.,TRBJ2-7,TGCAGCGTGGAATATGTGCAGGGAGGCGCCTACGAGCCGTACTTC,CSVEYVQGGAYEPYF
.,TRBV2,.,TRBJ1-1,TGTGCCATCCCGAGGGTCTACTTTGAAGCTTTCTTT,CAIPRVYFEAFF
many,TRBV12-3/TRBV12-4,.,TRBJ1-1,TGTGCCAGCAGTTTAGAAAGGGGGAAAGGCACTGAAGCTTTCTTT,CASSLERGKGTEAFF
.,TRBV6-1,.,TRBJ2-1,TGTGCCAGCAGTCTGCTACGAAGCGGGCACAGTGAGCAGTTCTTC,CASSLLRSGHSEQFF
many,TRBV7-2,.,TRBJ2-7,TGTGCCAGCACCTCCCGTGGGGGGAAAAGCCCCTACGAGCAGTACTTC,CASTSRGGKSPYEQYF
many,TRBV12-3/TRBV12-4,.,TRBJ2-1,TGTGCCAGCAGTTTCGGGCGGCGAGGGGCCTACAATGAGCAGTTCTTC,CASSFGRRGAYNEQFF
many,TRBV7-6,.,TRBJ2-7,TGTGCCAGCAGTTTAAGCGGGCACACCTACGAGCAGTACTTC,CASSLSGHTYEQYF
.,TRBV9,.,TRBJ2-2,TGTGCCAGCAGTTCCGATCGAGGTACGGTGAACACCGGGGAGCTGTTTTTT,CASSSDRGTVNTGELFF
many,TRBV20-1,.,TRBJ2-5,TGCAGTGCTAGGGTGGTACTAGTTCGGGAGACCCAGTACTTC,CSARVVLVRETQYF
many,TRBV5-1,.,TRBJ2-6,TGCGCCAGCAGCTCCACCTCTGGGGCCAACGTCCTGACTTTC,CASSSTSGANVLTF
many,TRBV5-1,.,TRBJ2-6,TGCGCCAGCAGCTTGGGTGGGCTAGGGGCCAACGTCCTGACTTTC,CASSLGGLGANVLTF
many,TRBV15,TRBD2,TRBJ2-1,TGTGCCACCGGTCTAGCGGTATACAATGAGCAGTTCTTC,CATGLAVYNEQFF
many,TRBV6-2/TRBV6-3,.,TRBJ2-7,TGTGCCAGCAGTTACTCGGATGGGAGCTCCTACGAGCAGTACTTC,CASSYSDGSSYEQYF
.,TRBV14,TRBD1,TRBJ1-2,TGTGCCAGCTCACCTCAGGAAGGACAGGGGTACTCTGGCTACACCTTC,CASSPQEGQGYSGYTF
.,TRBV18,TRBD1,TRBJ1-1,TGTGCCAGCTCACAGGGGGCAGGGAACACTGAAGCTTTCTTT,CASSQGAGNTEAFF
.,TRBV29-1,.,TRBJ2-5,TGCAGCGTTCTGGTAACCGTGCCCGAGACCCAGTACTTC,CSVLVTVPETQYF